This T cell receptor (beta chain) was obtained from a study of spatial heterogeneity in lung cancer. Overall study context: The mean occurrence of each unique TCR and UMI combination in raw reads exceeded 9.5.

Overall study results and limits: Ubiquitous, expanded tumor-derived TCRs were more frequently observed in blood at resection than at follow-up.

CDR1 is DFQATT, CDR2 SNEGSKA, per germline (reference sequence). The trim removed 0 bases at V and 0 bases at J, leaving 8 bases unmatched. The CDR3 sequence is 18 residues long. TCRdb reprocessed the 5' RACE reads with MiXCR, giving one entry per CDR3 protein. The sample records some 45,000 distinct CDR3 sequences, 10% to 15% being singletons. This clonotype was detected a few times. Antigen unknown. The time point: sample taken at primary tumor resection. The authors sequenced whole RNA from tumor, nontumor lung or frozen PBMC without sorting. The donors comprised approximately 75 untreated early-stage non-small cell lung cancer patients.

V usage is TRBV20-1 and J usage is TRBJ2-2; 9 bases map to TRBD2. The receptor's source is a female donor with early-stage non-small cell lung cancer. Sequencing used PBMCs, obtained at surgery. CDR3 nucleotide sequence: TGCAGTGCTAGAGATTTGAGTAGCGGGGGTCCGAACACCGGGGAGCTGTTTTTT. It is translated as CSARDLSSGGPNTGELFF.